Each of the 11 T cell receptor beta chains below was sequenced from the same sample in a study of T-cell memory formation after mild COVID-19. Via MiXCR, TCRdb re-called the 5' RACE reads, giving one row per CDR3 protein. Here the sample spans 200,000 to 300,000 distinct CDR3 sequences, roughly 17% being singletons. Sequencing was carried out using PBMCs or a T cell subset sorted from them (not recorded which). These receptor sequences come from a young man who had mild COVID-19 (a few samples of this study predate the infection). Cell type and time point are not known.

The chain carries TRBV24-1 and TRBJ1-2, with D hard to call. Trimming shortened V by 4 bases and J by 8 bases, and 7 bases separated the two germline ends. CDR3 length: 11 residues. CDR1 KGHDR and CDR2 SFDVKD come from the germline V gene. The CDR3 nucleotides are TGTGCCACCAGTGACCCCAAAGGCTACACCTTC. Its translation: CATSDPKGYTF.

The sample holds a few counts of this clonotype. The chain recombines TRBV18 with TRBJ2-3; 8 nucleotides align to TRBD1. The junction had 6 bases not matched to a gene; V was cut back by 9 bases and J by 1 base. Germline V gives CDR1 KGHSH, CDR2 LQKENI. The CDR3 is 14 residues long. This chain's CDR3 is CASIKDRGTDTQYF. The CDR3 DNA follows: TGTGCCAGTATCAAGGACAGGGGCACAGATACGCAGTATTTT.

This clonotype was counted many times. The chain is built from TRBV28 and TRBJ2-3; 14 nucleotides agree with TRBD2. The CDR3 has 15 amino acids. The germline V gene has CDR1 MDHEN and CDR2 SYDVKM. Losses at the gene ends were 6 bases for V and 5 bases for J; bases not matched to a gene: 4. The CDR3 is CASSGTSGGQDTQYF. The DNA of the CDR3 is TGTGCCAGCAGCGGGACTAGCGGGGGACAAGATACGCAGTATTTT.

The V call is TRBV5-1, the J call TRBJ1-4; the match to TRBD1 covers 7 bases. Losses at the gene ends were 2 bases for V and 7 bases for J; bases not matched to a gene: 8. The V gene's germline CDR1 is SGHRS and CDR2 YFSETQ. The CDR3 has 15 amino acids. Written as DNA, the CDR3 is TGCGCCAGCAGCTTACAGGGGAATGAGGGTGAAAAACTGTTTTTT. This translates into CASSLQGNEGEKLFF.

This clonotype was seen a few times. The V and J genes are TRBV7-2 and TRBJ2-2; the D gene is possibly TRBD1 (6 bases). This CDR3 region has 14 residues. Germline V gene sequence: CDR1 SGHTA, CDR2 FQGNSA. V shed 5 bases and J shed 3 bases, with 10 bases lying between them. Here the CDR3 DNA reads TGTGCCAGCAGCCAACAGGGACACACCGGGGAGCTGTTTTTT. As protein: CASSQQGHTGELFF.

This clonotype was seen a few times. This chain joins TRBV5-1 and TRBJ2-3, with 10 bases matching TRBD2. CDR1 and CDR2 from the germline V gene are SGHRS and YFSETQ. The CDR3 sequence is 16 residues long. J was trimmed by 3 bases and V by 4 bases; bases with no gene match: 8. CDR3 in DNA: TGCGCCAGCAGCGCCTCACTAGCGGGACCTACAGATACGCAGTATTTT. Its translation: CASSASLAGPTDTQYF.

CDR3 DNA sequence: TGCGCCAGCAGCCAGAGGGGGACGTTCCAAGAGACCCAGTACTTC. It specifies CASSQRGTFQETQYF. The J gene is TRBJ2-5, the V gene TRBV4-3; D is possibly TRBD1 (6 bases). The germline V and J ends were trimmed by 3 bases and 1 base, with 12 bases remaining between them. Germline values: CDR1 LGHNA, CDR2 YSLEER. The CDR3 extends over 15 amino acids.

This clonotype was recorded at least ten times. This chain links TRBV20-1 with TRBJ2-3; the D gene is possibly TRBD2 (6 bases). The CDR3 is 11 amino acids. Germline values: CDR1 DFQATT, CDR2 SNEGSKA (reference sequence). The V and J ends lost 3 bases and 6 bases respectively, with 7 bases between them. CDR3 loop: CSASSGDTQYF. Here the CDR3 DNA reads TGCAGTGCTAGCAGCGGGGATACGCAGTATTTT.

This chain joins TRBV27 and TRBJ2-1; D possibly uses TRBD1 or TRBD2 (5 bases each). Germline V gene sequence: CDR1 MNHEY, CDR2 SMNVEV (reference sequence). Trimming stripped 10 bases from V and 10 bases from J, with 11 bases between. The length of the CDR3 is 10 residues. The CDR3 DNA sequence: TGTGCCACCCGAGGGGTAGAGCAGTTCTTC. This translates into CATRGVEQFF.

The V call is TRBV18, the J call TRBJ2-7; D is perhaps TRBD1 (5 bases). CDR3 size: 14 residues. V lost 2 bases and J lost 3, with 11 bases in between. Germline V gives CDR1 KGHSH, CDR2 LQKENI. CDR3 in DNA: TGTGCCAGCTCACCAAATCAGGGCCTCTACGAGCAGTACGTC. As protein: CASSPNQGLYEQYV.

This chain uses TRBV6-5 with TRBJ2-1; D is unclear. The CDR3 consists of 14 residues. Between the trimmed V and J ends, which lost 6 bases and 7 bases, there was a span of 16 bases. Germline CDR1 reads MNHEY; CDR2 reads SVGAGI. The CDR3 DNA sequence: TGTGCCAGCAGCCGACTCAGTTCCCATAATGAGCAGTTCTTC. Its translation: CASSRLSSHNEQFF.